This T cell receptor beta chain is drawn from a study of human T cells and chemical hapten exposure. V lost 0 bases, J lost 1 base, and 9 bases lay in between. The CDR3 spans 15 residues. Per germline, CDR1 SGHRS and CDR2 YFSETQ. Study outcomes and limitations: The number of TCRs over 1 in 1000 frequency stayed unchanged after DPC.

Ten or more counts support this clonotype. The antigen remains unidentified. Stated time point: patch test 1, 2 weeks after DPC sensitization. Specified treatment: therapeutic diphenylcyclopropenone sensitization with weekly scalp DPC. The library attached unique molecular identifiers to individual cDNA molecules. As handled by the study authors: Samples had a median of around 94,000 TCRs, ranging roughly 23,224 to 690,600. TCRdb passed the RACE reads through MiXCR, listing each CDR3 protein once. The V and J calls follow TCRdb's processing rather than the paper's. The sample includes some 350,000 distinct CDR3 sequences, approximately 6.3% of them seen just once.

This clonotype originated in a woman younger than 35 with alopecia areata. Some clones in this sample may be carry-over from other donors' samples. The V call is TRBV5-1, the J call TRBJ2-3; no clear D gene. Source: whole blood, taken in connection with sensitization to the hapten diphenylcyclopropenone (DPC). The chain's CDR3 is CASSLEDIRTDTQYF. CDR3 sequence (DNA): TGCGCCAGCAGCTTGGAAGACATCCGCACAGATACGCAGTATTTT.